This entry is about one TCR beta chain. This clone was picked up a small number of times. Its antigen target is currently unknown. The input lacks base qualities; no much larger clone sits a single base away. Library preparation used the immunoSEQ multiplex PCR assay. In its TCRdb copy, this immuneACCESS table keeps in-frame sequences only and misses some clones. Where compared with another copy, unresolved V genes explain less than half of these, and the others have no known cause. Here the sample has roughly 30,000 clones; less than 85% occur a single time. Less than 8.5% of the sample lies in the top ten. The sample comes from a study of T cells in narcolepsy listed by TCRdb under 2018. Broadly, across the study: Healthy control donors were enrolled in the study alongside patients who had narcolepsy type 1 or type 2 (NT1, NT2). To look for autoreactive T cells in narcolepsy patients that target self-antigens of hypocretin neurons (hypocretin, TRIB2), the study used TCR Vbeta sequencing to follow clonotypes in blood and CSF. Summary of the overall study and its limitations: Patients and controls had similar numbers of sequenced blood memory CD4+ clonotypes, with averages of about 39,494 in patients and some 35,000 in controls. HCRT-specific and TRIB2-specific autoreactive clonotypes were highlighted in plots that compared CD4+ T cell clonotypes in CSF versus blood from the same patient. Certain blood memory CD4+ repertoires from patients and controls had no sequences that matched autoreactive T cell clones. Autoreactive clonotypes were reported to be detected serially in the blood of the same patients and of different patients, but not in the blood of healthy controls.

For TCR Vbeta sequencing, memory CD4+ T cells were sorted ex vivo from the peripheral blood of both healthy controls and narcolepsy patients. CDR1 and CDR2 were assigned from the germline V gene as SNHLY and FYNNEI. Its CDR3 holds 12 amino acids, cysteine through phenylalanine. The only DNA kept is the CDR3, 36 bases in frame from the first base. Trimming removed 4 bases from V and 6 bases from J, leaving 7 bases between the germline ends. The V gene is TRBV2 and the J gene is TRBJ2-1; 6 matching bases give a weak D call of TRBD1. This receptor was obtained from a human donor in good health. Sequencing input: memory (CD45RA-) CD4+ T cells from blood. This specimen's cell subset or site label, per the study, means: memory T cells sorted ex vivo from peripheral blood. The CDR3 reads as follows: CASSADSNEQFF. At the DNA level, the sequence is TGTGCCAGCAGTGCGGACAGCAATGAGCAGTTCTTC.